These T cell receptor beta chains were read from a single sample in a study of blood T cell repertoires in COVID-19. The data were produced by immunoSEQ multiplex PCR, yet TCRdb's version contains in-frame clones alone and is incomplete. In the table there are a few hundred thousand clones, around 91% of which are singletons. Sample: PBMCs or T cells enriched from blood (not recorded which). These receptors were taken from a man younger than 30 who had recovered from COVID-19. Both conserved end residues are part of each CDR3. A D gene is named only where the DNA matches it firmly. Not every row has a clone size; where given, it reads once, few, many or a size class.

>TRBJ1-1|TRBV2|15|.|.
CASRRDSRGKAEAFF
TGTGCCAGCAGGCGGGACTCCCGTGGAAAGGCTGAAGCTTTCTTT
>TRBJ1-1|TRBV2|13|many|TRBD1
CASRYTGTDEAFF
TGTGCCAGCAGATATACCGGGACAGATGAAGCTTTCTTT
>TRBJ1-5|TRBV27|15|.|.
CASSLGSNYNQPQHF
TGTGCCAGCAGTTTGGGCTCCAATTACAATCAGCCCCAGCATTTT
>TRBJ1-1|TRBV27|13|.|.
CASSLRQYTEAFF
TGTGCCAGCAGTTTAAGACAGTATACTGAAGCTTTCTTT
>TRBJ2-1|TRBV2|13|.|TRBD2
CASRPRLAGEQFF
TGTGCCAGCAGACCACGACTAGCGGGTGAGCAGTTCTTC
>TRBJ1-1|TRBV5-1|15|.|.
CASSLSQIMNTEAFF
TGCGCCAGCAGCTTGAGTCAGATCATGAACACTGAAGCTTTCTTT
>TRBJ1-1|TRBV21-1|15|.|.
CATRKGPRLNTEAFF
TGTGCCACCCGAAAGGGGCCTCGACTGAACACTGAAGCTTTCTTT
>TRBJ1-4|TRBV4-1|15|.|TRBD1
CASSLTDRANEKLFF
TGCGCCAGCAGCCTTACGGACAGGGCTAATGAAAAACTGTTTTTT
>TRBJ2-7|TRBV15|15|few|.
CATSSRVQGIYEQYF
TGTGCCACCAGCAGCAGAGTCCAGGGAATCTACGAGCAGTACTTC
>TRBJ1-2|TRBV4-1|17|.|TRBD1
CASSPSGTRQGGYGYTF
TGCGCCAGCAGCCCGAGTGGGACCAGACAGGGGGGCTATGGCTACACCTTC
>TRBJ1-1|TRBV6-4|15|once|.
CASRKTGQLNTEAFF
TGTGCCAGCAGAAAGACAGGACAGCTGAACACTGAAGCTTTCTTT
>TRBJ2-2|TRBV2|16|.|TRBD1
CASSEGTGGATGELFF
TGTGCCAGCAGCGAAGGGACAGGGGGTGCCACCGGGGAGCTGTTTTTT
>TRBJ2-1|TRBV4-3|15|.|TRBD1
CASSQAATGRNEQFF
TGCGCCAGCAGCCAAGCTGCGACAGGGCGAAATGAGCAGTTCTTC
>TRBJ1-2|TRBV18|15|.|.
CASSPGPGSNYGYTF
TGTGCCAGCTCACCAGGTCCAGGGTCTAACTATGGCTACACCTTC
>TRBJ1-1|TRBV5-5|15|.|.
CASSLRSPVNTEAFF
TGTGCCAGCAGCTTGAGAAGCCCCGTGAACACTGAAGCTTTCTTT
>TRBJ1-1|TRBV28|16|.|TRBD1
CASSLGGARGDTEAFF
TGTGCCAGCAGTTTAGGAGGTGCCAGGGGGGACACTGAAGCTTTCTTT
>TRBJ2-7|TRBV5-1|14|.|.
CASSLETGSYEQYF
TGCGCCAGCAGCTTGGAGACGGGCTCCTACGAGCAGTACTTC
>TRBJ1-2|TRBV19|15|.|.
CASSPSGRANYGYTF
TGTGCCAGTAGTCCATCAGGTCGTGCAAACTATGGCTACACCTTC
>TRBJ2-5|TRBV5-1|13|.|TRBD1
CASSPGTEETQYF
TGCGCCAGCAGCCCGGGGACAGAAGAGACCCAGTACTTC
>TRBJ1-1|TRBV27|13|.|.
CASSLGANTEAFF
TGTGCCAGCAGTTTGGGAGCGAACACTGAAGCTTTCTTT
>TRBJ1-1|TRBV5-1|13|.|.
CASSSPGNTEAFF
TGCGCCAGCAGCTCTCCAGGGAACACTGAAGCTTTCTTT
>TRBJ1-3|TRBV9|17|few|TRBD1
CASSVLGQASSGNTIYF
TGTGCCAGCAGCGTCCTTGGACAGGCCAGCTCTGGAAACACCATATATTTT
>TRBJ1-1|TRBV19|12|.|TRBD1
CASSVGDREAFF
TGTGCCAGTAGTGTCGGGGACAGGGAAGCTTTCTTT
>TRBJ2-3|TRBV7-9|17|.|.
CASSFYYGDFRGDTQYF
TGTGCCAGCAGTTTCTACTACGGGGACTTCCGCGGAGATACGCAGTATTTT
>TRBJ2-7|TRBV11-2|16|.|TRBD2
CASSKGTSGIYYEQYF
TGTGCCAGCAGCAAGGGGACTAGCGGGATTTACTACGAGCAGTACTTC
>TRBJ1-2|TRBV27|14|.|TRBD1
CASSLTGGGYGYTF
TGTGCCAGCAGTTTAACAGGGGGTGGCTATGGCTACACCTTC
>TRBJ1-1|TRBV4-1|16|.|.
CASSAEYRERDTEAFF
TGCGCCAGCAGCGCAGAGTACAGGGAACGGGACACTGAAGCTTTCTTT
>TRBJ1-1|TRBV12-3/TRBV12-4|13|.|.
CASTSQGYTEAFF
TGTGCCAGCACGTCCCAGGGCTACACTGAAGCTTTCTTT
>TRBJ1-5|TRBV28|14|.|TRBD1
CASSSTGGNQPQHF
TGTGCCAGCAGTTCTACAGGGGGCAATCAGCCCCAGCATTTT
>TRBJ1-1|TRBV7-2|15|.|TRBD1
CASSLHRGPATEAFF
TGTGCCAGCAGCCTCCACAGGGGGCCTGCCACTGAAGCTTTCTTT
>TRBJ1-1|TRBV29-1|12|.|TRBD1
CSVILTGEEAFF
TGCAGCGTGATCTTGACAGGGGAAGAAGCTTTCTTT
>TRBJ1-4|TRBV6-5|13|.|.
CASKDRVNEKLFF
TGTGCCAGCAAAGACAGAGTTAATGAAAAACTGTTTTTT
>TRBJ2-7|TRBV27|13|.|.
CASSFGASYEQYF
TGTGCCAGCAGTTTTGGGGCTTCCTACGAGCAGTACTTC
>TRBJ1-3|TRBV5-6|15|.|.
CASSSLGVSGNTIYF
TGTGCCAGCAGCTCCCTAGGGGTTTCTGGAAACACCATATATTTT
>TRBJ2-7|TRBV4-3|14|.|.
CASSQAGNPYEQYF
TGCGCCAGCAGCCAAGCCGGGAACCCCTACGAGCAGTACTTC